This T cell receptor beta chain was recovered during a study of regulatory T cells in long-lasting Graves disease (dated by TCRdb to about 2021). Looking at the study overall: Newly diagnosed Graves' disease patients had taken antithyroid drugs for less than 3 months. Persistent Graves' disease patients were compared with newly diagnosed Graves' disease patients by peripheral blood TCR sequencing and RNA sequencing. The study took place in China and was registered as a clinical trial. TCR sequencing covered about 13 persistent and around 20 newly diagnosed Graves' disease patients, 33 samples in total.

Including the terminal cysteine and phenylalanine, the CDR3 comprises 15 residues. CDR3 DNA only is kept here, 45 bases in frame from base 1. The germline V gene (reference sequence) supplies CDR1 LNHNV and CDR2 YYDKDF. The junction carries 16 bases between V and J, which are trimmed by 3 bases and 5 bases respectively. The time point label, read with the paper, signifies: newly diagnosed GD, antithyroid drugs for less than 3 months. For both TCR sequencing and RNA sequencing, RNA was extracted from PBMCs in TRIzol. The diagnosis of Graves' disease was made according to American Thyroid Association guidelines. Patients for the study were recruited at an endocrinology department in Xi'an, China. From each patient, approximately 9.9 milliliters of peripheral blood was collected into an EDTA anticoagulant tube. Ficoll Paque Plus density gradient separation was used to isolate PBMCs, and no further T cell sorting was performed. An Agilent 2100 Bioanalyzer and agarose gel were used to check RNA quality, while a NanoDrop 2000 measured RNA concentration.

Regarding this clonotype: The antigen this receptor binds is unknown. The record has no base qualities; no much larger clone is one base away.

What the work shows at the level of the full study, not this receptor alone: As a limitation, the authors acknowledged that the small sample size may reduce accuracy. Preferential use of TRBV28, TRBJ1-2 and TRBJ2-5 was observed in persistent disease, whereas TRBV20-1 and TRBJ2-1 were favored in newly diagnosed disease. Sequencing and analysis were restricted to the TCR beta chain. Compared with newly diagnosed patients, patients with persistent Graves' disease had lower TCR Shannon entropy and fewer highly expanded clones, which suggests clonal expansion. Peripheral blood alone was examined, since thyroid tissue, which constituted the primary lesion, could not be accessed. More public clonotypes were shared among persistent patients (about 2,800) than among newly diagnosed patients (more than 950).

The library was produced with multiplex PCR. Sequencer: Illumina HiSeq 4000. TCR beta libraries were built with iRepertoire HTBI primers and Arm-PCR amplification of CDR3 regions. PCR products were gel purified before sequencing. The study's processing was this. Gene usage analysis of CDR3 amino acid clonotypes relied on the approximately 60 TRBV and 15 or so TRBJ segments identified across samples. COPE and FqMerger were used to merge the filtered high-quality paired reads into contigs. BLAST was used to align contigs to IMGT TRBV, TRBD and TRBJ reference genes, with CDR3 defined following IMGT. Highly expanded clones were defined as clonotypes with a frequency above 0.1%. Shannon entropy was used to measure repertoire diversity, and the Gini coefficient was used to measure V-J evenness. Clonotypes shared by more than one individual were considered public. TCRdb itself trimmed the public reads at Q25 with fastp, ran MiXCR and retained productive beta chains. A single entry per CDR3 protein holds the most common genes and DNA from its merged rows. TCRdb's processing, not the study's, gives the V and J calls here. This sample gives about 440,000 distinct CDR3 sequences in total; more than 12% of them show up just once. The ten largest account for approximately 15% of the sample.

These data were also reused for a study on T cells in Graves' hyperthyroidism and ophthalmopathy. As noted in the second study: Stable Graves' hyperthyroidism was defined as no progression to ophthalmopathy during 18 months of follow-up. The hyperthyroidism patients were between 18 and 65 years old and newly diagnosed, with a disease duration of less than 2 months. The study excluded patients with uncontrolled infections, other autoimmune diseases, pregnancy or lactation. Diagnoses were established on the basis of clinical symptoms, serum thyroxine and TRAb, thyroid ultrasound, and orbital computed tomography. A first-round RT-PCR of the TCR CDR3 used the HTBI primer set with the Qiagen OneStep RT-PCR kit. Blood samples also contained most of the expanded thyroid clonotypes (frequency above 0.001), which suggests that blood repertoires may reflect thyroid immune responses. In cross-validation, a model built on a 13 V-J signature told ophthalmopathy apart from stable hyperthyroidism with 85% to 90% sensitivity and approximately 84% specificity, and in testing the same model reached 80%/75%. In validation, the model predicted progression to ophthalmopathy with about 71% sensitivity and approximately 72% specificity, a median of about 6.7 months before onset. TCR V-J signatures able to tell the groups apart were searched for in a discovery cohort of some 97 patients, of whom 43 had Graves' ophthalmopathy and under 65 had stable Graves' hyperthyroidism. Whether ophthalmopathy could be predicted prospectively was tested in an independent validation cohort made up of 18 to 20 hyperthyroidism patients plus 17 patients who later progressed to ophthalmopathy. The 95 to 100 discovery patients were randomly divided into training and test sets at a 7:3 ratio. In roughly six Graves' hyperthyroidism patients, the study also compared T-cell repertoires from thyroid tissue with T-cell repertoires from blood. Following sampling, methimazole starting at 30 mg daily was given to hyperthyroidism patients, and high-dose intravenous methylprednisolone was given to ophthalmopathy patients. The libraries were constructed in a second round of multiplex PCR and then size-selected and purified. Paired-end sequencing of the libraries was performed with 100 bp reads on an Illumina HiSeq2000. SOAPnuke was used to process the raw data, throwing out any read that contained adapters or uncalled bases, had a mean Phred below 15, or lacked an exact constant-primer or identifier match. COPE v1.2.5 was used to merge the high-quality paired reads, and each unique nucleotide sequence was defined as a clonotype. Clonotypes were aligned to IMGT TRBV, TRBD and TRBJ reference segments using MiTCR v1.1. Only V-J combinations with frequency above 0.0001, covering 99.2% of repertoires, were analysed. A TCS score was defined as the ratio of F50 (clonal expansion) to E x V (chaos), with BLOSUM62-based TCRdist applied between CDR3 peptides within each V-J. Welch's t-statistics and random forest reduced 514 V-J features to fewer than 15, which were used in a naive Bayes classifier (R e1071). No statistical method was used to fix the sample size in advance, and group allocation was not hidden from the investigators. TCR Vbeta CDR3 sequencing of 130 to 150 peripheral blood samples (over 40 ophthalmopathy, some 75 hyperthyroidism and roughly 17 progressor patients) is reported in the paper.

The receptor's source is a woman aged 25 to 39 with Graves disease. Donor details come from another sample of the same person, matched by shared clones. The sequence links TRBV15 to TRBJ2-5; the D gene is possibly TRBD1, with 7 bases matching. The sample consisted of peripheral blood mononuclear cells (PBMCs), taken at new diagnosis, from a patient treated with antithyroid drugs. The DNA is TGTGCCACCAGCAGGTCGCGGGCAGGGGGGGAGACCCAGTACTTC. The encoded protein is CATSRSRAGGETQYF.